One sample yielded the 32 T cell receptor beta chains listed below, sequenced in a study of blood T cells in healthy people across ages. For the second PCR, which ran for 7 to 11 cycles, a sample-barcoded 5' primer and a J-beta primer mix were used. TCRdb itself ran the 5' RACE reads through MiXCR, one entry per CDR3 protein. The sample yields 1.5 million to 2 million distinct CDR3 sequences, 28% seen once. Sequenced sample: blood. Every receptor here comes from a young woman in good health.

CDR3 DNA: TGTGCCAGCAGCCAAGATCTGGGACAGGGGGGAATCGAAAAACTGTTTTTT. Translating gives CASSQDLGQGGIEKLFF. The chain employs TRBV4-2 and TRBJ1-4; 11 bases match TRBD1. The CDR3 contains 17 residues. Trimming took 0 bases from V and 8 from J; bases not matched to a gene: 8. CDR1 and CDR2 (germline): LGHNA, YNFKEQ.

V and J are TRBV12-3 or TRBV12-4 and TRBJ1-5; the match to TRBD1 covers 7 bases. There are 16 residues in the CDR3. Unmatched junction bases numbered 16, after V lost 7 bases and J lost 7 bases. The chain's CDR3 is CASIERGQSRAQPQHF. Here the CDR3 DNA reads TGTGCCAGCATTGAGAGGGGGCAAAGTCGGGCCCAGCCCCAGCATTTT.

This clonotype occurred many times. This chain uses TRBV11-2 with TRBJ2-4; TRBD2 might be the D (5 bases). Germline V gives CDR1 SGHAT, CDR2 FQNNGV. The CDR3 sequence is 17 residues long. V lost 3 bases and J lost 2, with 17 bases in between. The DNA for the CDR3 is TGTGCCAGCAGCTTCGATCCCATCGGGGTATCCAAAAACATTCAGTACTTC. It codes for CASSFDPIGVSKNIQYF.

This chain links TRBV11-3 with TRBJ2-1; weak D call: TRBD2 (5 bases). Trimming took off 3 bases at V and 4 bases at J, with 16 bases between the two ends. The CDR3 runs to 16 residues. Germline CDR1 SGHNT, CDR2 YENEEA. CDR3 nucleotides: TGTGCCAGCAGCTTCCCCATCCGGGATCCATACAATGAGCAGTTCTTC. Its translation: CASSFPIRDPYNEQFF.

The gene calls are TRBV7-2 and TRBJ2-5, with 9 bases aligning to TRBD2. The length of the CDR3 is 15 residues. CDR1 and CDR2 (germline): SGHTA, FQGNSA. The J segment lost 3 bases and the V segment lost 1 base, leaving 3 bases of the junction unmatched. The CDR3 here is CASSLGGRAEETQYF. The CDR3 bases are TGTGCCAGCAGCTTAGGCGGGAGGGCCGAAGAGACCCAGTACTTC.

This clonotype was detected ten times or more. The V gene is TRBV28, the J gene TRBJ2-5; the match to TRBD2 covers 12 bases. The CDR3 spans 15 residues. In germline, CDR1 is MDHEN, CDR2 SYDVKM. After removal of 8 bases from V and 5 bases from J, the junction contained 9 bases not matched to a gene. The CDR3: CASGLAGRGVETQYF. CDR3 nucleotides: TGTGCCAGCGGACTAGCGGGACGTGGAGTTGAGACCCAGTACTTC.

This clonotype has only a few counts. The J gene is TRBJ1-1, the V gene TRBV7-9; no firm D call. The CDR3 has 12 residues. CDR1 and CDR2 from the germline V gene are SEHNR and FQNEAQ (reference sequence). Trimming cost V 5 bases and J 8 bases, with 12 bases left between them. CDR3 region: CASSAQEVEAFF. CDR3 sequence (DNA): TGTGCCAGCAGCGCACAAGAAGTCGAAGCTTTCTTT.

The V and J genes are TRBV20-1 and TRBJ2-3; 8 bases map to TRBD2. The V gene's germline CDR1 is DFQATT and CDR2 SNEGSKA (reference sequence). This CDR3 comprises 13 residues. The junction had 7 bases not matched to a gene; V was cut back by 6 bases and J by 5 bases. This CDR3 reads CSAGGLEKDTQYF. In DNA form, the CDR3 reads TGCAGTGCGGGGGGACTAGAAAAAGATACGCAGTATTTT.

The chain joins TRBV5-5 to TRBJ1-1; 12 bases match TRBD1. Trimming removed 2 bases from V and 4 bases from J; junction bases left unmatched: 15. Germline V gene lookup returns CDR1 SGHKS and CDR2 YYEKEE (reference sequence). The length of the CDR3 is 19 residues. The CDR3 loop is CASSFRPGTGGPGGTEAFF. CDR3 DNA: TGTGCCAGCAGCTTCCGGCCCGGGACAGGGGGCCCCGGGGGCACTGAAGCTTTCTTT.

This clonotype was observed a handful of times. The V gene is TRBV7-2, the J gene TRBJ2-5; TRBD2 agrees at 9 bases. Germline lookup yields CDR1 SGHTA and CDR2 FQGNSA. The CDR3 loop spans 17 amino acids. The junction had 15 bases not matched to a gene; V was cut back by 5 bases and J by 5 bases. Here the CDR3 DNA reads TGTGCCAGCAGCCGAACACGCGGCGGGAGGGCCTGGGAGACCCAGTACTTC. It yields the protein CASSRTRGGRAWETQYF.

As concerns this clonotype: A much more abundant neighbour one base away suggests this may be a read error. The chain combines TRBV28 with TRBJ2-7, with 8 bases that match TRBD1. Trimming cost V 3 bases and J 6 bases; bases outside gene matches: 4. CDR1 and CDR2 from the germline V gene are MDHEN and SYDVKM. The CDR3 sequence is 13 residues long. CDR3 nucleotide sequence: TGTGCCAGCAGTTTCAGGGGGCCCATCGAGCAGTACTTC. Translated, it gives CASSFRGPIEQYF.

This clonotype has a handful of counts. The chain links TRBV29-1 to TRBJ1-4; weak D call: TRBD1 (6 bases). Germline CDR1 is SQVTM and CDR2 is ANQGSEA. The germline V and J ends were trimmed by 7 bases and 8 bases, with 20 bases remaining between them. CDR3 length: 14 residues. CDR3 protein: CSARGSGGGEKLFF. CDR3 in DNA: TGCAGCGCCCGGGGAAGCGGAGGGGGGGAAAAACTGTTTTTT.

In this sample, this clonotype turned up many times. Given a much more abundant clone one base away, this may be a read error. This rearrangement joins TRBV12-3 or TRBV12-4 to TRBJ2-7; TRBD2 aligns across 11 bases. V lost 5 bases to trimming and J lost 3 bases; unmatched junction nucleotides: 3. This CDR3 spans 14 amino acids. In DNA, the CDR3 is TGTGCCAGCAGTCATAGCGGGGGGGGCTACGAGCAGTACTTC. Its protein product is CASSHSGGGYEQYF.

There are many counts of this clonotype. The chain links TRBV12-3 or TRBV12-4 to TRBJ2-4; D remains unclear. Trimming removed 5 bases from V and 7 bases from J, with 21 bases in between. CDR3 size: 16 residues. CDR3 sequence (DNA): TGTGCCAGCAGTCCTATGACGCACCTGGGAAAGAACATTCAGTACTTC. It is translated as CASSPMTHLGKNIQYF.

The V gene is TRBV2, the J gene TRBJ2-1; D uncertain. The V gene's germline CDR1 is SNHLY and CDR2 FYNNEI. CDR3 length equals 14 residues. Between the trimmed V and J ends, which lost 11 bases and 6 bases, there was a span of 20 bases. This CDR3 reads CALKPSLYGNEQFF. In DNA, the CDR3 is TGTGCCCTAAAACCTTCCCTCTATGGCAATGAGCAGTTCTTC.

This chain joins TRBV7-8 and TRBJ2-1, with a tentative D call TRBD2 (6 bases). This CDR3 has 16 amino acids. Germline CDR1 SGHVS, CDR2 FQNEAQ. Trimming took 7 bases from V and 2 from J, leaving 18 bases between them. DNA for the CDR3: TGTGCCAGCATCCCGCGGGAAGTGCAGCCCTACAATGAGCAGTTCTTC. This sequence encodes CASIPREVQPYNEQFF.

The sample holds a few counts of this clonotype. The chain joins TRBV24-1 to TRBJ2-5; 9 bases line up with TRBD2. CDR1 is KGHDR and CDR2 is SFDVKD in the germline V gene. The CDR3 has 17 residues. Losses at the gene ends were 4 bases for V and 2 bases for J; bases not matched to a gene: 10. CDR3 sequence reads: CATSDSRDSGGQETQYF. The CDR3 nucleotides read TGTGCCACCAGTGACTCCAGGGATAGCGGGGGACAAGAGACCCAGTACTTC.

The chain couples TRBV20-1 to TRBJ2-3; TRBD2 aligns across 9 bases. Germline V gene lookup returns CDR1 DFQATT and CDR2 SNEGSKA (reference sequence). Unmatched junction bases numbered 11, after V lost 5 bases and J lost 5 bases. The CDR3 runs 15 residues. CDR3 loop: CSADLAGDRGDTQYF. The CDR3 bases are TGCAGTGCTGACTTAGCGGGAGACCGCGGAGATACGCAGTATTTT.

The V gene is TRBV7-6, the J gene TRBJ2-2; D might be TRBD1 (5 bases). Trimming shortened V by 3 bases and J by 3 bases, and 8 bases separated the two germline ends. CDR1 and CDR2 from the germline V gene are SGHVS and FNYEAQ. The CDR3 runs to 14 residues. The CDR3 loop is CASSFSRDTGELFF. The DNA for the CDR3 is TGTGCCAGCAGCTTCTCCAGGGACACCGGGGAGCTGTTTTTT.

This clonotype has a handful of counts. V usage is TRBV14 and J usage is TRBJ2-3, with D perhaps TRBD1 or TRBD2 (5 bases each). The CDR3 is 15 residues long. Trimming removed 5 bases from V and 1 base from J, with 13 bases in between. Germline CDR1 and CDR2: SGHDN and FVKESK. CDR3 DNA: TGTGCCAGCAGCGCAGGGAGTGGCGGCACAGATACGCAGTATTTT. Translating gives CASSAGSGGTDTQYF.

This clonotype was counted a few times. This chain uses TRBV5-1 with TRBJ1-6; D is uncertain. The V end lost 4 bases, the J end lost 9 bases, and 20 bases lay between the germline ends. CDR3 size: 16 residues. Per the germline V gene, CDR1 is SGHRS and CDR2 is YFSETQ. CDR3 loop: CASSPYRAERSSPLHF. In nucleotides, the CDR3 is TGCGCCAGCAGCCCGTATCGGGCCGAGCGGAGTTCACCCCTCCACTTT. Complete variable domain (other parts from reference TRBV5-1 and TRBJ1-6): KAGVTQTPRYLIKTRGQQVTLSCSPISGHRSVSWYQQTPGQGLQFLFEYFSETQRNKGNFPGRFSGRQFSNSRSEMNVSTLELGDSALYLCASSPYRAERSSPLHFGNGTRLTVT.

In this sample, this clonotype turned up a few times. A read error may account for a junction end that differs from germline. The chain joins TRBV2 to TRBJ2-7; 9 bases align to TRBD1. This CDR3 comprises 14 residues. Germline V gene data show CDR1 as SNHLY and CDR2 as FYNNEI. The CDR3, as DNA: TGTGCCAGCAGTGTACAGGGGGCCCCCTACGAGCGGTACTTC. This codes for CASSVQGAPYERYF. The variable domain in full, completed from reference TRBV2 and TRBJ2-7, reads EPEVTQTPSHQVTQMGQEVILRCVPISNHLYFYWYRQILGQKVEFLVSFYNNEISEKSEIFDDQFSVERPDGSNFTLKIRSTKLEDSAMYFCASSVQGAPYERYFGPGTRLTVT.

This clonotype appeared many times. V usage is TRBV7-2 and J usage is TRBJ2-7; no reliable D call. This CDR3 contains 14 residues. Trimming pared 2 bases from V and 7 bases from J, leaving 15 bases between. Germline V gives CDR1 SGHTA, CDR2 FQGNSA. In DNA form, the CDR3 reads TGTGCCAGCAGCTTAAGTTGGCAGGCCCCGGAGCAGTACTTC. Its protein is CASSLSWQAPEQYF.

There are a few counts of this clonotype. V gene TRBV9 combines with J gene TRBJ1-6; the match to TRBD1 covers 7 bases. Germline lookup yields CDR1 SGDLS and CDR2 YYNGEE. V shed 0 bases, J shed 7 bases, and the junction held 1 base outside the gene matches. This CDR3 is 14 amino acids long. The CDR3 here is CASSVGGQNSPLHF. The CDR3 bases are TGTGCCAGCAGCGTAGGGGGACAGAATTCACCCCTCCACTTT.

CDR3 sequence (DNA): TGCAGTGCTAGAAAGACGGGGGATGAAAAACTGTTTTTT. Its translation: CSARKTGDEKLFF. V usage is TRBV20-1 and J usage is TRBJ1-4, with D perhaps matching TRBD1 (5 bases). Germline V gene data show CDR1 as DFQATT and CDR2 as SNEGSKA (reference sequence). With 2 bases removed from V and 6 bases from J, the gap between germline ends came to 10 bases. The CDR3 is 13 amino acids.

This clonotype showed up many times. This rearrangement joins TRBV6-5 to TRBJ1-2, with D uncertain. The V gene lost 2 bases and the J gene lost 5 bases, with 9 bases spanning the gap. The CDR3 has 13 amino acids. Germline loops: CDR1 MNHEY, CDR2 SVGAGI. CDR3 DNA sequence: TGTGCCAGCAGTTACGCGAGAACGTATGGCTACACCTTC. Protein sequence: CASSYARTYGYTF.

The V gene is TRBV3-1, the J gene TRBJ1-6; D remains unclear. Deletions cut 4 bases from V and 13 bases from J, with 17 bases between. Germline values: CDR1 LGHDT, CDR2 YNNKEL (reference sequence). The CDR3 sequence is 14 residues long. CDR3 nucleotide sequence: TGTGCCAGCAGCCCGCGGACTCTTAATTGGCCCCTCCACTTT. It translates to CASSPRTLNWPLHF. The variable domain in full, with the rest retrieved from reference TRBV3-1 and TRBJ1-6, is DTAVSQTPKYLVTQMGNDKSIKCEQNLGHDTMYWYKQDSKKFLKIMFSYNNKELIINETVPNRFSPKSPDKAHLNLHINSLELGDSAVYFCASSPRTLNWPLHFGNGTRLTVT.

This rearrangement joins TRBV10-3 to TRBJ2-3; no definite D call. V was trimmed by 4 bases and J by 4 bases, leaving 6 bases between them. The CDR3 runs 12 residues. Per germline, CDR1 ENHRY and CDR2 SYGVKD. The CDR3 sequence is CAISANSDTQYF. For the CDR3, the DNA is TGTGCCATCAGTGCCAATTCAGATACGCAGTATTTT.

The sample holds a few counts of this clonotype. The rearrangement joins TRBV20-1 to TRBJ1-6; D ambiguous. Germline CDR1 is DFQATT and CDR2 is SNEGSKA (reference sequence). V lost 6 bases and J lost 6, with 12 bases in between. The CDR3 is made up of 13 amino acids. The CDR3 coding sequence is TGCAGTGCGCGGTGGTCAAGTAATTCACCCCTCCACTTT. As protein: CSARWSSNSPLHF.

This chain's CDR3 is CASSSGRDNEQYF. CDR3 DNA sequence: TGTGCCAGCAGTTCTGGTAGGGACAATGAGCAGTACTTC. The chain employs TRBV12-3 or TRBV12-4 and TRBJ2-5, with a tentative D call TRBD1 (6 bases). This CDR3 has 13 residues. V gave up 4 bases and J gave up 11 bases, with 17 bases separating them.

This chain joins TRBV13 and TRBJ1-2; 8 bases are a match to TRBD1. Losses at the gene ends were 2 bases for V and 4 bases for J; bases not matched to a gene: 3. Per the germline V gene, CDR1 is PRHDT and CDR2 is FYEKMQ (reference sequence). CDR3 length: 14 residues. CDR3 region: CASSLTRGLYGYTF. As DNA, the CDR3 is TGTGCCAGCAGCTTAACCAGGGGGCTCTATGGCTACACCTTC.

This clonotype was counted between two and nine times. The chain couples TRBV18 to TRBJ2-7; 7 nucleotides align to TRBD2. There are 16 residues in the CDR3. Unmatched junction bases numbered 8, after V lost 3 bases and J lost 0 bases. The germline V gene has CDR1 KGHSH and CDR2 LQKENI. The CDR3 nucleotides are TGTGCCAGCTCACCGACGATGGGGGGGAGCTCCTACGAGCAGTACTTC. It specifies CASSPTMGGSSYEQYF.